Listed here is a single T cell receptor beta chain. What it binds is unknown. The PCR was carried out with 60 Vbeta primers and 13 Jbeta primers. Data came from immunoSEQ multiplex PCR; TCRdb stores just in-frame clones and leaves some out. The table records about 59,000 clones, about four fifths of them present only once. These data come from a study of cytomegalovirus exposure and HLA in healthy donors. CDR1 and CDR2 from the germline V gene are ENHRY and SYGVKD. There are 17 residues in the CDR3. After removal of 2 bases from V and 5 bases from J, the junction contained 10 bases not matched to a gene. Study conclusions and caveats: CMV serostatus was the only immune exposure information that was available. Analysis performed later showed TCR beta chains linked to HLA being more clonally expanded than equally common others.

The V call is TRBV10-3, the J call TRBJ2-3; TRBD1 aligns across 10 bases. This TCR came from a man aged 25 to 40 in good health and CMV-seropositive. Material: PBMCs. DNA of the CDR3: TGTGCCATCAGTGAGGGGTTGCCGGGACAGGGGAAAGATACGCAGTATTTT. Amino acid sequence: CAISEGLPGQGKDTQYF.